The 5 T cell receptor beta chains below all came from one sample that was sequenced in a study of blood T cell repertoires in COVID-19. Method: immunoSEQ multiplex PCR; TCRdb's copy keeps in-frame clones and lacks some. The repertoire holds some 95,000 clones, with over 70% as singletons. The sequencing input was peripheral blood. The receptors were sampled from a man aged 45-65 years who had recovered from COVID-19.

The chain links TRBV20-1 to TRBJ2-7; no clear D. Germline V lookup: CDR1 DFQATT, CDR2 SNEGSKA (reference sequence). This CDR3 region has 12 residues. The V end was cut by 3 bases, the J end by 5 bases, with 11 bases between. The CDR3 region has the DNA TGCAGTGCTAGTATAGAGCCCGACGAGCAGTACTTC. It translates to CSASIEPDEQYF.

The CDR3 loop is CASSLSGYEQYF. CDR3 nucleotide sequence: TGTGCCAGCAGCTTGTCGGGGTACGAGCAGTACTTC. The chain links TRBV5-5 to TRBJ2-7; D may be TRBD2 (5 bases). This CDR3 region has 12 residues. Germline CDR1 reads SGHKS; CDR2 reads YYEKEE (reference sequence). Trimming stripped 1 base from V and 4 bases from J, with 6 bases between.

The chain links TRBV19 to TRBJ1-2; D may be TRBD1 (5 bases). V was shortened by 3 bases and J by 4 bases, with 12 bases between the two germline ends. This CDR3 is 14 amino acids long. Germline V gene sequence: CDR1 LNHDA, CDR2 SQIVND (reference sequence). The CDR3 region is CASSMAWGLYGYTF. For the CDR3, the DNA is TGTGCCAGTAGTATGGCATGGGGACTCTATGGCTACACCTTC.

V and J are TRBV3-1 (or the pseudogene TRBV3-2) and TRBJ1-1; D is ambiguous. With 5 bases removed from V and 1 base from J, the gap between germline ends came to 17 bases. The CDR3 totals 16 residues. In germline, CDR1 is LGHDT, CDR2 YNNKEL (reference sequence). DNA of the CDR3: TGTGCCAGCAGCGCGTTCGGTGCACTTGCGAACACTGAAGCTTTCTTT. It specifies CASSAFGALANTEAFF.

A few counts support this clone. The chain combines TRBV10-2 with TRBJ2-1; the D is unclear. Germline V lookup: CDR1 WSHSY, CDR2 SAAADI. The CDR3 runs 11 residues. The V end was cut by 6 bases, the J end by 6 bases, with 6 bases between. In nucleotides, the CDR3 is TGCGCCAGCAGACTATTCAATGAGCAGTTCTTC. Translating it yields CASRLFNEQFF.